This is a list of T cell receptor beta chains from one sample in a study of identical twins. TCRdb ran MiXCR on the 5' RACE reads and lists one entry per CDR3 protein. The table has just over 500,000 distinct CDR3 sequences, roughly a fifth seen once. The same data also contributed to another study, on T cells expressing NK-cell markers.

The sample consisted of CD4+ T cells sorted from blood. These receptors all stem from a woman under 30 in good health. Each CDR3 is given with its conserved first and last residue. A D gene is named only where the DNA matches it firmly. Only some rows state a clone size, as once, few, many or a class for expanded clones.

len: 11; v_gene: TRBV29-1; abundance: few; d_gene: NA; j_gene: TRBJ2-7; CDR3aa: CSASMNYEQYF; CDR3nt: TGCAGCGCGAGCATGAACTACGAGCAGTACTTC
len: 16; v_gene: TRBV4-3; abundance: NA; d_gene: TRBD2; j_gene: TRBJ2-1; CDR3aa: CASSPLGSGSENEQFF; CDR3nt: TGCGCCAGCAGCCCCCTTGGTAGCGGGAGCGAGAATGAGCAGTTCTTC
len: 15; v_gene: TRBV5-1; abundance: NA; d_gene: TRBD1; j_gene: TRBJ1-4; CDR3aa: CASSLTDRANEKLFF; CDR3nt: TGCGCCAGCAGCTTGACGGACAGGGCTAATGAAAAACTGTTTTTT
len: 17; v_gene: TRBV4-3; abundance: NA; d_gene: NA; j_gene: TRBJ1-1; CDR3aa: CASSQDFDDYMNTEAFF; CDR3nt: TGCGCCAGCAGCCAAGATTTCGATGATTACATGAACACTGAAGCTTTCTTT
len: 13; v_gene: TRBV10-3; abundance: NA; d_gene: NA; j_gene: TRBJ1-1; CDR3aa: CAIRGTVNTEAFF; CDR3nt: TGTGCCATCAGAGGCACGGTGAACACTGAAGCTTTCTTT
len: 14; v_gene: TRBV11-2; abundance: once; d_gene: NA; j_gene: TRBJ2-7; CDR3aa: CASSLLGPYYEQYF; CDR3nt: TGTGCCAGCAGCTTACTAGGGCCTTACTACGAGCAGTACTTC
len: 16; v_gene: TRBV10-3; abundance: few; d_gene: TRBD2; j_gene: TRBJ2-3; CDR3aa: CAIKASGRHSTDTQYF; CDR3nt: TGTGCCATCAAGGCTAGCGGGAGACATAGCACAGATACGCAGTATTTT
len: 12; v_gene: TRBV20-1; abundance: NA; d_gene: NA; j_gene: TRBJ1-1; CDR3aa: CRGGGGTTEAFF; CDR3nt: TGCAGGGGAGGAGGGGGGACCACTGAAGCTTTCTTT
len: 11; v_gene: TRBV2; abundance: NA; d_gene: NA; j_gene: TRBJ2-1; CDR3aa: CASSPRYEQFF; CDR3nt: TGTGCCAGCAGCCCTAGGTATGAGCAGTTCTTC
len: 15; v_gene: TRBV5-1; abundance: NA; d_gene: NA; j_gene: TRBJ2-7; CDR3aa: CASSWKGGYSYEQYF; CDR3nt: TGCGCCAGCAGCTGGAAGGGAGGCTACTCCTACGAGCAGTACTTC
len: 15; v_gene: TRBV7-6; abundance: once; d_gene: TRBD2; j_gene: TRBJ2-2; CDR3aa: CASSPIGGALGELFF; CDR3nt: TGTGCCAGCAGTCCGATCGGGGGGGCCTTAGGGGAGCTGTTTTTT
len: 12; v_gene: TRBV20-1; abundance: NA; d_gene: NA; j_gene: TRBJ1-4; CDR3aa: CSARIPWGELFF; CDR3nt: TGCAGTGCTAGGATTCCTTGGGGGGAACTGTTTTTT
len: 14; v_gene: TRBV10-2; abundance: NA; d_gene: NA; j_gene: TRBJ2-3; CDR3aa: CASSESGGPLAQYF; CDR3nt: TGCGCCAGCAGTGAGTCCGGGGGGCCCTTAGCGCAGTATTTT
len: 11; v_gene: TRBV11-2; abundance: NA; d_gene: NA; j_gene: TRBJ2-7; CDR3aa: CASSPVYEQYF; CDR3nt: TGTGCCAGCAGTCCAGTCTACGAGCAGTACTTC
len: 15; v_gene: TRBV27; abundance: NA; d_gene: NA; j_gene: TRBJ2-2; CDR3aa: CASSLSSARAGELFF; CDR3nt: TGTGCCAGCAGTTTGAGTAGCGCCAGGGCCGGGGAGCTGTTTTTT
len: 15; v_gene: TRBV5-1; abundance: NA; d_gene: NA; j_gene: TRBJ2-1; CDR3aa: CASSTGTRPHNEQFF; CDR3nt: TGCGCCAGCAGCACGGGGACCAGACCCCACAATGAGCAGTTCTTC
len: 14; v_gene: TRBV12-3/TRBV12-4; abundance: NA; d_gene: NA; j_gene: TRBJ2-7; CDR3aa: CASSLVPDHDEQYF; CDR3nt: TGTGCCAGCAGTTTGGTCCCGGACCATGACGAGCAGTACTTC
len: 15; v_gene: TRBV12-3/TRBV12-4; abundance: NA; d_gene: NA; j_gene: TRBJ2-1; CDR3aa: CASSLGPGSNNEQFF; CDR3nt: TGTGCCAGCAGTTTAGGTCCGGGGAGCAACAATGAGCAGTTCTTC
len: 15; v_gene: TRBV9; abundance: NA; d_gene: NA; j_gene: TRBJ2-2; CDR3aa: CASSRAASNTGELFF; CDR3nt: TGTGCCAGCAGCCGGGCCGCGTCGAACACCGGGGAGCTGTTTTTT
len: 13; v_gene: TRBV20-1; abundance: few; d_gene: NA; j_gene: TRBJ2-2; CDR3aa: CSARAPGAGELFF; CDR3nt: TGCAGTGCTAGGGCCCCCGGCGCCGGGGAGCTGTTTTTT
len: 14; v_gene: TRBV10-3; abundance: NA; d_gene: NA; j_gene: TRBJ2-7; CDR3aa: CAISGREGSYEQYF; CDR3nt: TGTGCCATCAGTGGCCGAGAAGGGTCCTACGAGCAGTACTTC
len: 13; v_gene: TRBV20-1; abundance: few; d_gene: NA; j_gene: TRBJ2-3; CDR3aa: CSAADRSTDTQYF; CDR3nt: TGCAGTGCTGCGGACCGAAGCACAGATACGCAGTATTTT
len: 16; v_gene: TRBV29-1; abundance: NA; d_gene: NA; j_gene: TRBJ1-3; CDR3aa: CSIRQDLYLSGNTIYF; CDR3nt: TGCAGCATCAGACAGGATCTATACCTCTCTGGAAACACCATATATTTT
len: 16; v_gene: TRBV7-8; abundance: NA; d_gene: NA; j_gene: TRBJ2-1; CDR3aa: CASSLGRSPIYNEQFF; CDR3nt: TGTGCCAGCAGCTTAGGTCGCTCGCCTATCTACAATGAGCAGTTCTTC
len: 15; v_gene: TRBV3-1; abundance: few; d_gene: TRBD2; j_gene: TRBJ2-7; CDR3aa: CASSLGLARPYEQYF; CDR3nt: TGTGCCAGCAGCCTCGGACTAGCGAGACCCTACGAGCAGTACTTC
len: 18; v_gene: TRBV20-1; abundance: NA; d_gene: TRBD2; j_gene: TRBJ2-1; CDR3aa: CSARLEREYFLGYNEQFF; CDR3nt: TGCAGTGCTCGGCTCGAGCGGGAGTATTTCTTGGGCTACAATGAGCAGTTCTTC
len: 12; v_gene: TRBV27; abundance: NA; d_gene: NA; j_gene: TRBJ2-1; CDR3aa: CASSQGMNEQFF; CDR3nt: TGTGCCAGTTCGCAGGGAATGAATGAGCAGTTCTTC
len: 16; v_gene: TRBV6-5; abundance: many; d_gene: TRBD1; j_gene: TRBJ2-7; CDR3aa: CASSYLGDRGLHEQYF; CDR3nt: TGTGCCAGCAGTTACCTTGGGGACAGGGGGCTCCACGAGCAGTACTTC
len: 14; v_gene: TRBV14; abundance: few; d_gene: NA; j_gene: TRBJ2-1; CDR3aa: CASSRRTARGEQFF; CDR3nt: TGTGCCAGCAGCCGACGGACGGCTCGTGGCGAGCAGTTCTTC
len: 11; v_gene: TRBV10-1; abundance: NA; d_gene: NA; j_gene: TRBJ2-3; CDR3aa: CASGHGDTQYF; CDR3nt: TGCGCCAGTGGTCACGGCGATACGCAGTATTTT
len: 14; v_gene: TRBV7-2; abundance: many; d_gene: NA; j_gene: TRBJ2-3; CDR3aa: CASSTTTHLDTQYF; CDR3nt: TGTGCCAGCAGCACGACTACTCACCTAGATACGCAGTATTTT
len: 14; v_gene: TRBV7-2; abundance: few; d_gene: TRBD1; j_gene: TRBJ2-7; CDR3aa: CASSWDRVGLEQYF; CDR3nt: TGTGCCAGCAGCTGGGACAGGGTAGGTCTCGAGCAGTACTTC
len: 15; v_gene: TRBV7-8; abundance: NA; d_gene: TRBD1; j_gene: TRBJ2-2; CDR3aa: CASSLVGQHTGELFF; CDR3nt: TGTGCCAGCAGCTTAGTGGGACAGCACACCGGGGAGCTGTTTTTT
len: 13; v_gene: TRBV29-1; abundance: few; d_gene: TRBD1; j_gene: TRBJ1-5; CDR3aa: CSVADRGDQPQHF; CDR3nt: TGCAGCGTTGCGGACAGGGGCGATCAGCCCCAGCATTTT
len: 16; v_gene: TRBV18; abundance: NA; d_gene: NA; j_gene: TRBJ2-1; CDR3aa: CASSPLSRRTYNEQFF; CDR3nt: TGTGCCAGCTCACCTCTCTCGCGGAGAACCTACAATGAGCAGTTCTTC
len: 16; v_gene: TRBV11-3; abundance: NA; d_gene: TRBD1; j_gene: TRBJ1-2; CDR3aa: CASSSKRDRGYYGYTF; CDR3nt: TGTGCCAGCAGCTCCAAACGCGACAGGGGGTACTATGGCTACACCTTC
len: 15; v_gene: TRBV19; abundance: NA; d_gene: NA; j_gene: TRBJ2-1; CDR3aa: CASSGVGMSYNEQFF; CDR3nt: TGTGCCAGTAGCGGCGTAGGTATGTCCTACAATGAGCAGTTCTTC
len: 12; v_gene: TRBV6-2/TRBV6-3; abundance: few; d_gene: NA; j_gene: TRBJ2-3; CDR3aa: CASSTGGDTQYF; CDR3nt: TGTGCCAGCTCTACCGGGGGCGATACGCAGTATTTT
len: 15; v_gene: TRBV7-3; abundance: few; d_gene: NA; j_gene: TRBJ2-7; CDR3aa: CASSQTGRKFYEQYF; CDR3nt: TGTGCCAGCAGCCAGACCGGGAGAAAGTTCTACGAGCAGTACTTC
len: 15; v_gene: TRBV10-3; abundance: NA; d_gene: TRBD1; j_gene: TRBJ1-2; CDR3aa: CAIKGVGGADYGYTF; CDR3nt: TGTGCCATCAAGGGGGTAGGGGGCGCGGACTATGGCTACACCTTC
len: 13; v_gene: TRBV29-1; abundance: NA; d_gene: NA; j_gene: TRBJ1-1; CDR3aa: CSADKTANTEAFF; CDR3nt: TGCAGCGCGGATAAGACAGCGAACACTGAAGCTTTCTTT
len: 13; v_gene: TRBV7-2; abundance: few; d_gene: NA; j_gene: TRBJ2-7; CDR3aa: CASSLVLHYEQYF; CDR3nt: TGTGCCAGCAGCTTAGTATTGCACTACGAGCAGTACTTC
len: 18; v_gene: TRBV9; abundance: many; d_gene: TRBD2; j_gene: TRBJ2-2; CDR3aa: CASSARLAGSTNTGELFF; CDR3nt: TGTGCCAGCAGCGCAAGACTAGCGGGAAGTACCAACACCGGGGAGCTGTTTTTT
len: 15; v_gene: TRBV7-2; abundance: NA; d_gene: TRBD2; j_gene: TRBJ2-2; CDR3aa: CASTLAGSGTGELFF; CDR3nt: TGTGCCAGCACTTTAGCGGGATCGGGCACCGGGGAGCTGTTTTTT
len: 13; v_gene: TRBV20-1; abundance: few; d_gene: NA; j_gene: TRBJ2-2; CDR3aa: CSASRENTGELFF; CDR3nt: TGCAGTGCTAGTCGGGAGAACACCGGGGAGCTGTTTTTT
len: 17; v_gene: TRBV11-2; abundance: few; d_gene: TRBD2; j_gene: TRBJ2-1; CDR3aa: CASSPRQGGRAYNEQFF; CDR3nt: TGTGCCAGCAGCCCTCGGCAGGGCGGGAGGGCTTACAATGAGCAGTTCTTC
len: 12; v_gene: TRBV12-3/TRBV12-4; abundance: NA; d_gene: NA; j_gene: TRBJ2-1; CDR3aa: CASSFRNNEQFF; CDR3nt: TGTGCCAGCAGTTTCAGAAACAATGAGCAGTTCTTC
len: 15; v_gene: TRBV20-1; abundance: few; d_gene: TRBD2; j_gene: TRBJ2-3; CDR3aa: CSAQRGGPSTDTQYF; CDR3nt: TGCAGTGCCCAACGCGGGGGTCCAAGCACAGATACGCAGTATTTT
len: 15; v_gene: TRBV9; abundance: NA; d_gene: NA; j_gene: TRBJ1-3; CDR3aa: CASSVGWSHGNTIYF; CDR3nt: TGTGCCAGCAGCGTAGGTTGGAGTCATGGAAACACCATATATTTT
len: 14; v_gene: TRBV6-5; abundance: few; d_gene: NA; j_gene: TRBJ2-4; CDR3aa: CASSHQGAKNIQYF; CDR3nt: TGTGCCAGCAGTCACCAGGGAGCCAAAAACATTCAGTACTTC
len: 15; v_gene: TRBV11-3; abundance: few; d_gene: NA; j_gene: TRBJ2-1; CDR3aa: CASSSGTPSYNEQFF; CDR3nt: TGTGCCAGCAGTTCCGGGACACCCTCCTACAATGAGCAGTTCTTC
len: 15; v_gene: TRBV7-8; abundance: NA; d_gene: NA; j_gene: TRBJ1-4; CDR3aa: CASSLAERSNEKLFF; CDR3nt: TGTGCCAGCAGCTTAGCGGAACGGTCTAATGAAAAACTGTTTTTT